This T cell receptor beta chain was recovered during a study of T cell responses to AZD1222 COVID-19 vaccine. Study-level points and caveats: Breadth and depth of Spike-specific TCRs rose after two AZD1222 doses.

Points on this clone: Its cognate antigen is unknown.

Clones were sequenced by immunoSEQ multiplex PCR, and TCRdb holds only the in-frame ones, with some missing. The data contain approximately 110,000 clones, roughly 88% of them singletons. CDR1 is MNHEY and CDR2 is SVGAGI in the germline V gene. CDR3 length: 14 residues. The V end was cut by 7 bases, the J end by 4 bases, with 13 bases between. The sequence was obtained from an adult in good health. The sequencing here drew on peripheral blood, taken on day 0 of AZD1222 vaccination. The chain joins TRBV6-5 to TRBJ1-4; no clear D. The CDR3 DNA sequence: TGTGCCAGCACGTCGGGGTGGGTTAATGAAAAACTGTTTTTT. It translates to CASTSGWVNEKLFF.